The clone carrying this T cell receptor (beta chain) appeared a single time. Its antigen is currently unknown. Germline assignment: CDR1 SEHNR and CDR2 FQNEAQ (reference sequence). The CDR3 covers 16 residues. The V segment lost 4 bases and the J segment 0 bases; nucleotides outside the gene matches: 4. Unique molecular identifiers tagged the TCR beta cDNA libraries. TCRdb passed the PCR reads through MiXCR, listing each CDR3 protein once. The top ten clones hold approximately 5% of a sample with 750,000 to 900,000 distinct CDR3 sequences, under 60% of them seen once. This sample was included in a study of post-analysis software for immune sequencing data. Study observations and caveats: There were roughly 5 TRBV segments more frequent in patients than controls, and TRBV5-6, TRBV5-1 and TRBV20-1 were among them.

Sequencing was carried out using blood. The chain joins TRBV7-9 to TRBJ1-1; 11 bases are shared with TRBD1. This receptor was taken from a girl aged 10-17 years with multiple sclerosis. The CDR3 spells CASSSGQGALNTEAFF. The CDR3 bases are TGTGCCAGCAGCTCCGGACAGGGGGCCTTGAACACTGAAGCTTTCTTT.